One and the same sample provided the 10 T cell receptor beta chains below, sequenced in a study of T cell repertoires in breast cancer. Paired alpha-beta TCRs of CD8+ T cells were analyzed by expanded emulsion RT-PCR. During the second nested PCR, blocking oligonucleotides suppressed genes that were not paired. Each CDR3 protein gets one entry after TCRdb re-called the emulsion pairing reads with MiXCR. The sample gives nearly 40,000 distinct CDR3 sequences, roughly 44% of which show up once; approximately 57% is in the top ten. The source material was CD8+ T cells. These receptors all stem from a pool of human donors with breast cancer or a healthy control (not recorded which).

V gene TRBV3-1 combines with J gene TRBJ1-6, with TRBD1 as a possible D gene (5 bases). The CDR3 sequence is 15 residues long. Germline CDR1 and CDR2: LGHDT and YNNKEL (reference sequence). V lost 3 bases and J 6 bases, leaving 12 bases between the germline ends. CDR3 in amino acids: CASSHEGLINSPLHF. In DNA form, the CDR3 reads TGTGCCAGCAGCCACGAGGGACTGATTAATTCACCCCTCCACTTT.

This clonotype occurred once. At one end the junction does not follow the germline gene, possibly because of a read error. V and J are TRBV7-3 and TRBJ2-1, with D tentatively TRBD1 or TRBD2 (6 bases each). This CDR3 spans 15 amino acids. CDR1 and CDR2 from the germline V gene are SGHTA and FQGTGA. This CDR3 is CASSPGDFSYNGQFF. The CDR3, as DNA: TGTGCCAGCAGCCCAGGGGACTTCTCCTACAATGGGCAGTTCTTC.

The V call is TRBV3-1, the J call TRBJ2-1; D is perhaps TRBD2 (6 bases). V lost 2 bases and J 8 bases, leaving 19 bases between the germline ends. This CDR3 is built from 16 residues. CDR1 and CDR2 from the germline V gene are LGHDT and YNNKEL (reference sequence). CDR3 DNA sequence: TGTGCCAGCAGCCAAAGCTGGGGGACCGGGAGTGATGAGCAGTTCTTC. It encodes CASSQSWGTGSDEQFF.

This clonotype was seen only a few times. The DNA for the CDR3 is TGCAGTGCTCCGCCGGGACAGGCATCCGGCTACACCTTC. It is translated as CSAPPGQASGYTF. The chain uses TRBV20-1 and TRBJ1-2, with 8 bases identical to TRBD1. This CDR3 is built from 13 residues. Germline V gene lookup returns CDR1 DFQATT and CDR2 SNEGSKA (reference sequence). With 5 bases clipped from V and 8 bases from J, the junction kept 10 bases outside the gene matches.

About this clonotype: A much larger clone differs from this one at a single base, so this may be a read error. This sequence joins TRBV6-6 and TRBJ2-1; 7 bases match TRBD2. The CDR3 sequence is 16 residues long. Unmatched junction bases numbered 2, after V lost 0 bases and J lost 0 bases. CDR1 is MNHNY, CDR2 SVGAGI, per germline (reference sequence). CDR3 protein: CASSYSGGSSYNEQFF. The DNA of the CDR3 is TGTGCCAGCAGTTACTCTGGCGGGAGCTCCTACAATGAGCAGTTCTTC.

The chain couples TRBV2 to TRBJ2-3; possible D gene TRBD2, 5 bases. The V gene's germline CDR1 is SNHLY and CDR2 FYNNEI. CDR3 length: 12 residues. Trimming pared 6 bases from V and 4 bases from J, leaving 8 bases between. CDR3 DNA sequence: TGTGCCAGCAGCCTAGCTCCAGATACGCAGTATTTT. Its protein product is CASSLAPDTQYF.

This clonotype has only a few counts. The chain uses TRBV2 and TRBJ2-1; D is undetermined. V lost 3 bases, J lost 12 bases, and 0 bases lay in between. Germline lookup yields CDR1 SNHLY and CDR2 FYNNEI. The CDR3 is 8 amino acids. CDR3: CASSEQFF. The CDR3 DNA sequence: TGTGCCAGCAGTGAGCAGTTCTTC. The entire variable domain, with the rest obtained from reference TRBV2 and TRBJ2-1, is as follows: EPEVTQTPSHQVTQMGQEVILRCVPISNHLYFYWYRQILGQKVEFLVSFYNNEISEKSEIFDDQFSVERPDGSNFTLKIRSTKLEDSAMYFCASSEQFFGPGTRLTVL.

This clonotype was found a few times. The chain is built from TRBV20-1 and TRBJ2-1, with 8 bases fitting TRBD2. The CDR3 contains 14 residues. V was pared by 0 bases and J by 6 bases, with 4 bases of the junction left unmatched. Germline values: CDR1 DFQATT, CDR2 SNEGSKA (reference sequence). DNA of the CDR3: TGCAGTGCTAGAGAGGCTAGCGGGCTCAATGAGCAGTTCTTC. Protein product: CSAREASGLNEQFF.

This clonotype was counted a few times. The V call is TRBV4-1, the J call TRBJ2-1; the D gene is possibly TRBD1 (6 bases). V shed 7 bases and J shed 4 bases, with 20 bases lying between them. The CDR3 totals 16 residues. Germline CDR1 reads MGHRA; CDR2 reads YSYEKL. This CDR3 reads CASTQGSAVSYNEQFF. The DNA for the CDR3 is TGCGCCAGCACCCAGGGGTCAGCGGTATCTTACAATGAGCAGTTCTTC.

In DNA form, the CDR3 reads TGTGCCAGTAGTACGGAGTTGCGACGGGCGACTATAGTGTACAATGAGCAGTTCTTC. This gives the protein CASSTELRRATIVYNEQFF. This rearrangement joins TRBV19 to TRBJ2-1; D is possibly TRBD2 (5 bases). Trimming shortened V by 4 bases and J by 4 bases, and 26 bases separated the two germline ends. Germline-derived CDR1 and CDR2 are LNHDA and SQIVND (reference sequence). The CDR3 consists of 19 residues.